Each of the 27 T cell receptor beta chains below was sequenced from the same sample in a study of T cell repertoires in cytomegalovirus infection. MiXCR, applied by TCRdb to the reads, yields one record per CDR3 protein. The top ten clones hold 17% of a sample with about half a million distinct CDR3 sequences, roughly 34% of them seen once. These receptors lack a known antigen. Sequenced here: cultured PBMCs, sampled from culture after CMV antigen stimulation. All receptors come from a human donor in good health (CMV status not recorded). Some clones in this sample may be carry-over from other donors' samples.

This clonotype was observed many times. The chain couples TRBV7-8 to TRBJ2-1; TRBD1 agrees at 7 bases. Germline CDR1 SGHVS, CDR2 FQNEAQ. V shed 3 bases, J shed 7 bases, and the junction held 3 bases outside the gene matches. The CDR3 is made up of 13 amino acids. The CDR3 protein is CASSLGTANEQFF. The CDR3 DNA reads as TGTGCCAGCAGCTTGGGGACAGCGAATGAGCAGTTCTTC.

This chain links TRBV11-2 with TRBJ2-7; 10 bases map to TRBD1. V gave up 4 bases and J gave up 3 bases; unmatched junction bases: 6. Germline CDR1 is SGHAT and CDR2 is FQNNGV. CDR3 length: 15 residues. Here the CDR3 DNA reads TGTGCCAGCAGCTGGGGGACAGGGGATATCTACGAGCAGTACTTC. Translated, it gives CASSWGTGDIYEQYF.

The chain has TRBV12-3 or TRBV12-4 and TRBJ2-6, with D possibly matching TRBD1 (5 bases). Trimming took off 6 bases at V and 2 bases at J, with 11 bases between the two ends. The length of the CDR3 is 15 residues. DNA for the CDR3: TGTGCCAGCAGGCGCTCAGGGACTGGGGCCAACGTCCTGACTTTC. It specifies CASRRSGTGANVLTF.

The V gene is TRBV28, the J gene TRBJ1-6; possibly TRBD1 for D (5 bases). This CDR3 is 14 amino acids long. The germline V gene encodes CDR1 MDHEN and CDR2 SYDVKM. The ends were cut back, 7 bases at V and 5 bases at J, with 12 bases in the middle. Here the CDR3 DNA reads TGTGCCAGCACCATTACAGGAAATAATTCACCCCTCCACTTT. It yields the protein CASTITGNNSPLHF.

The gene calls are TRBV7-9 and TRBJ2-4; D is possibly TRBD2 (6 bases). The V gene's germline CDR1 is SEHNR and CDR2 FQNEAQ (reference sequence). The CDR3 is 13 amino acids. Trimming removed 5 bases from V and 9 bases from J, with 14 bases in between. CDR3 sequence: CASSPSGTSIQYF. In DNA, the CDR3 is TGTGCCAGCAGCCCTTCCGGGACTTCCATTCAGTACTTC.

This clonotype was seen repeatedly, ten times or more. J is TRBJ1-5 and V is TRBV6-6; TRBD1 aligns across 7 bases. With V trimmed by 6 bases and J by 4 bases, 9 bases remained unmatched. Germline CDR1 is MNHNY and CDR2 is SVGAGI (reference sequence). This CDR3 has 15 amino acids. The CDR3 loop reads CASSTDREGNQPQHF. The CDR3 coding sequence is TGTGCCAGCAGCACTGACAGGGAGGGGAATCAGCCCCAGCATTTT.

The chain links TRBV20-1 to TRBJ1-4; TRBD1 might be the D (5 bases). The V gene lost 7 bases and the J gene lost 8 bases, with 23 bases spanning the gap. The CDR3 has 15 amino acids. Germline-derived CDR1 and CDR2 are DFQATT and SNEGSKA (reference sequence). CDR3 DNA sequence: TGCAGTGTCGCGGGGCCTATACTCAAACCGGAAAAACTGTTTTTT. This sequence encodes CSVAGPILKPEKLFF.

The rearrangement joins TRBV12-3 or TRBV12-4 to TRBJ1-5; the D gene is possibly TRBD1 (6 bases). CDR3 size: 16 residues. Between the trimmed V and J ends, which lost 0 bases and 3 bases, there was a span of 12 bases. The CDR3 loop reads CASSLAVGGHNQPQHF. The CDR3 DNA reads as TGTGCCAGCAGTTTAGCTGTAGGGGGGCACAATCAGCCCCAGCATTTT.

The chain links TRBV10-3 to TRBJ1-1; the match to TRBD1 covers 8 bases. Per the germline V gene, CDR1 is ENHRY and CDR2 is SYGVKD. J gave up 8 bases and V 6 bases, and 8 bases lay outside the gene matches. The CDR3 sequence is 13 residues long. The CDR3 bases are TGTGCCATCAGCTTAGGGACAGGCTCGGAAGCTTTCTTT. Amino acid sequence: CAISLGTGSEAFF.

The chain links TRBV7-9 to TRBJ1-5; 7 bases are a match to TRBD1. Germline V gene lookup returns CDR1 SEHNR and CDR2 FQNEAQ (reference sequence). Losses at the gene ends were 7 bases for V and 0 bases for J; bases not matched to a gene: 18. This CDR3 spans 19 amino acids. The DNA for the CDR3 is TGTGCCAGCACAAAGGGGACCGGGACAGAAGATTATAGCAATCAGCCCCAGCATTTT. Translated, it gives CASTKGTGTEDYSNQPQHF.

This clonotype occurred many times. The CDR3 nucleotides read TGTGCCAGCAGCTTCGCGGGAGTTCACGAGCAGTACTTC. Protein sequence: CASSFAGVHEQYF. V and J are TRBV7-2 and TRBJ2-7, with 7 bases fitting TRBD2. J gave up 5 bases and V 3 bases, and 4 bases lay outside the gene matches. The CDR3 runs 13 residues. Per the germline V gene, CDR1 is SGHTA and CDR2 is FQGNSA.

The chain has TRBV7-9 and TRBJ1-1; D possibly corresponds to TRBD1 (6 bases). The V end lost 4 bases, the J end lost 0 bases, and 18 bases lay between the germline ends. The length of the CDR3 is 17 residues. Germline V lookup: CDR1 SEHNR, CDR2 FQNEAQ (reference sequence). The CDR3 loop reads CASSSEVWTDMNTEAFF. CDR3 nucleotide sequence: TGTGCCAGCAGCTCCGAGGTCTGGACAGACATGAACACTGAAGCTTTCTTT.

The chain couples TRBV24-1 to TRBJ2-1; D remains unclear. This CDR3 is built from 15 residues. V was clipped by 2 bases and J by 8 bases, with 15 bases between them. Germline assignment: CDR1 KGHDR and CDR2 SFDVKD. As DNA, the CDR3 is TGTGCCACCAGTGATTCAACCAGGCACTGGGATGAGCAGTTCTTC. This encodes CATSDSTRHWDEQFF.

This clonotype showed up just a few times. This chain uses TRBV7-2 with TRBJ2-3, with D unresolved. Germline-derived CDR1 and CDR2 are SGHTA and FQGNSA. Trimming removed 2 bases from V and 6 bases from J, with 9 bases in between. CDR3 length: 13 amino acids. The CDR3 region is CASSLTLPDTQYF. CDR3 bases: TGTGCCAGCAGCTTAACCCTACCCGATACGCAGTATTTT.

The chain carries TRBV6-6 and TRBJ2-4; TRBD1 might be the D (5 bases). Germline assignment: CDR1 MNHNY and CDR2 SVGAGI (reference sequence). Trimming stripped 8 bases from V and 0 bases from J, with 14 bases between. The CDR3 totals 15 residues. For the CDR3, the DNA is TGTGCCAGCGCTTGGGGCTCCATAGCCAAAAACATTCAGTACTTC. Translated, it gives CASAWGSIAKNIQYF.

A single count supports this clonotype. The V and J genes are TRBV28 and TRBJ1-2; D is perhaps TRBD1 (6 bases). The CDR3 spans 14 residues. V was cut by 3 bases and J by 5 bases, with 13 bases left in between. The germline gives CDR1 MDHEN, CDR2 SYDVKM. The DNA for the CDR3 is TGTGCCAGCAGTTTCCGACAGGTTGGATATGGCTACACCTTC. Amino acid sequence: CASSFRQVGYGYTF.

The chain recombines TRBV12-3 or TRBV12-4 with TRBJ1-1; D not certain. V was pared by 6 bases and J by 10 bases, with 12 bases between. The CDR3 spans 11 residues. CDR3 sequence (DNA): TGTGCCAGCAGCATGGGTGGTAGAGCTTTCTTT. It codes for CASSMGGRAFF.

The sample holds a few counts of this clonotype. The gene calls are TRBV7-8 and TRBJ2-7; 8 bases map to TRBD1. Germline lookup yields CDR1 SGHVS and CDR2 FQNEAQ. This CDR3 contains 15 residues. J was trimmed by 5 bases and V by 4 bases; bases with no gene match: 10. As DNA, the CDR3 is TGTGCCAGCAGCTCGCGGGACAGGTATGGAGACGAGCAGTACTTC. The encoded protein is CASSSRDRYGDEQYF.

V gene TRBV27 combines with J gene TRBJ2-7; D remains unclear. V lost 3 bases and J lost 7, with 16 bases in between. This CDR3 has 14 amino acids. Germline loops: CDR1 MNHEY, CDR2 SMNVEV (reference sequence). CDR3: CASSFRPQSEEQYF. The CDR3, as DNA: TGTGCCAGCAGTTTTCGTCCCCAGTCAGAGGAGCAGTACTTC.

V and J are TRBV7-9 and TRBJ2-1; no definite D call. The CDR3 has 15 residues. V was trimmed by 5 bases and J by 5 bases, leaving 16 bases between them. CDR1 and CDR2 (germline): SEHNR, FQNEAQ (reference sequence). The CDR3 coding sequence is TGTGCCAGCAGCCCGCCAACAAAACCAGACAATGAGCAGTTCTTC. It yields the protein CASSPPTKPDNEQFF.

The gene calls are TRBV20-1 and TRBJ1-1, with D unresolved. Trimming removed 0 bases at V and 7 bases at J, with 6 bases between. Germline CDR1 DFQATT, CDR2 SNEGSKA (reference sequence). This CDR3 spans 11 amino acids. CDR3 DNA: TGCAGTGCTAGAGAGGAGAATGAAGCTTTCTTT. Protein: CSAREENEAFF.

The chain is built from TRBV11-3 and TRBJ2-1, with D maybe TRBD1 (5 bases). This CDR3 is built from 14 residues. Germline V gene sequence: CDR1 SGHNT, CDR2 YENEEA. Trimming removed 8 bases from V and 7 bases from J, with 18 bases in between. The CDR3 DNA follows: TGTGCCAGCGGTAACAGGTTTTCCCCAAATGAGCAGTTCTTC. This sequence encodes CASGNRFSPNEQFF. Full variable domain (rest looked up from reference TRBV11-3 and TRBJ2-1): EAGVVQSPRYKIIEKKQPVAFWCNPISGHNTLYWYLQNLGQGPELLIRYENEEAVDDSQLPKDRFSAERLKGVDSTLKIQPAELGDSAVYLCASGNRFSPNEQFFGPGTRLTVL.

The chain combines TRBV6-1 with TRBJ2-5, with TRBD2 matching 14 bases. V shed 5 bases and J 6 bases; nucleotides not matched to a gene: 5. The CDR3 is made up of 15 amino acids. The germline gives CDR1 MNHNS, CDR2 SASEGT. CDR3 nucleotide sequence: TGTGCCAGCAGTTGGGGGACTAGCGGGAGTCAGACCCAGTACTTC. It is translated as CASSWGTSGSQTQYF.

This clonotype turned up a few times. The chain uses TRBV10-3 and TRBJ2-3; tentatively, D is TRBD2 (6 bases). Trimming stripped 8 bases from V and 4 bases from J, with 13 bases between. Per the germline V gene, CDR1 is ENHRY and CDR2 is SYGVKD. This CDR3 is 13 amino acids long. CDR3 sequence (DNA): TGTGCCATCCGGGGTAGCGGACCAGATACGCAGTATTTT. This gives the protein CAIRGSGPDTQYF.

This clonotype came up once. V gene TRBV6-4 combines with J gene TRBJ1-2; unclear D gene. The V end lost 4 bases, the J end lost 5 bases, and 8 bases lay between the germline ends. Germline V lookup: CDR1 MRHNA, CDR2 SNTAGT. This CDR3 has 12 residues. The CDR3 protein is CASSVEIYGYTF. CDR3 in DNA: TGTGCCAGCAGTGTCGAGATTTATGGCTACACCTTC.

This clonotype appeared many times. The chain combines TRBV7-6 with TRBJ2-1; D call uncertain. V lost 0 bases and J lost 2, with 5 bases in between. The germline CDR1 and CDR2 sequences are SGHVS and FNYEAQ. The CDR3 extends over 14 amino acids. This CDR3 is CASSLARAYNEQFF. As DNA, the CDR3 is TGTGCCAGCAGCTTAGCTAGGGCCTACAATGAGCAGTTCTTC.

This chain connects TRBV7-9 to TRBJ2-1; D is possibly TRBD2 (5 bases). Germline V gene sequence: CDR1 SEHNR, CDR2 FQNEAQ (reference sequence). The CDR3 has 12 amino acids. V lost 2 bases and J 9 bases, leaving 8 bases between the germline ends. CDR3 sequence (DNA): TGTGCCAGCAGCTTAATAGCGTCTGAGCAGTTCTTC. Residues: CASSLIASEQFF.